Described below is a single T cell receptor beta chain sequence and its context. Its antigen is undetermined. CDR1 is MNHEY, CDR2 SMNVEV, per germline (reference sequence). V lost 0 bases and J lost 7, with 13 bases in between. The CDR3 is 15 amino acids. TCRdb's copy holds only in-frame clones and misses some; the assay was immunoSEQ multiplex PCR. The repertoire holds over 200,000 clones, approximately 87% seen once, with less than 7% in the top ten. It was the approximately 110-subject validation cohort, separate from the roughly 700-subject first cohort, to which the donors belonged. This sample is drawn from a study of cytomegalovirus exposure and HLA in healthy donors. Findings and limits, study-wide: Through in vitro validation, a few CMV-associated chains were shown to be specific for CMV antigens. TCR beta chains numbering 164 were designated cytomegalovirus-associated.

Sample: PBMCs. The chain employs TRBV27 and TRBJ1-5; the D gene is possibly TRBD1 (5 bases). This receptor was identified in a young woman in good health and CMV-seronegative. CDR3 loop: CASSLSGARRQPQHF. CDR3 DNA: TGTGCCAGCAGTTTATCAGGGGCGCGTAGACAGCCCCAGCATTTT.